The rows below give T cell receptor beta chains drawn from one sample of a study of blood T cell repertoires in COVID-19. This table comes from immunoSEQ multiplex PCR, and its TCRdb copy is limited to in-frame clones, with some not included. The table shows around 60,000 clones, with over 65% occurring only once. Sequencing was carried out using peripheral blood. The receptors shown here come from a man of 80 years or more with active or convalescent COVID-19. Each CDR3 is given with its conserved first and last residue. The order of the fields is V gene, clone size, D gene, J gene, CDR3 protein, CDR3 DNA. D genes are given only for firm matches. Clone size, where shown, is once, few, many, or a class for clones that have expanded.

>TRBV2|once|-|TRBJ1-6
CASSDPRLGWENSPLHF
TGTGCCAGCAGCGACCCCCGCCTGGGATGGGAGAATTCACCCCTCCACTTT
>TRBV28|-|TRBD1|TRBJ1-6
CASRSGQGYNSPLHF
TGTGCCAGCAGATCAGGACAGGGGTATAATTCACCCCTCCACTTT
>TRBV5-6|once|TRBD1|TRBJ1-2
CASSLPLRDSPRGHSGYTF
TGTGCCAGCAGCTTGCCGTTACGGGACAGCCCGCGAGGGCATAGTGGCTACACCTTC
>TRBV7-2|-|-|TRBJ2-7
CASSLELSTRYEQYF
TGTGCCAGCAGCTTAGAATTGTCGACACGCTACGAGCAGTACTTC
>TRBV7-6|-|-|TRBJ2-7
CASSLEGGFYEQYF
TGTGCCAGCAGCTTAGAGGGGGGGTTTTACGAGCAGTACTTC
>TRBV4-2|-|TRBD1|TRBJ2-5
CASSQGDRGRRSETQYF
TGTGCCAGCAGCCAAGGAGACAGGGGGCGTCGGTCAGAGACCCAGTACTTC
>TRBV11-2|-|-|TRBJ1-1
CASSLVGGWNTEAFF
TGTGCCAGCAGCTTAGTTGGTGGCTGGAACACTGAAGCTTTCTTT
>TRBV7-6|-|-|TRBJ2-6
CASSRGFPGANVLTF
TGTGCCAGCAGTAGGGGTTTCCCAGGGGCCAACGTCCTGACTTTC
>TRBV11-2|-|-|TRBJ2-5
CASSSPSTGQETQYF
TGTGCCAGCAGCTCACCCTCGACAGGTCAAGAGACCCAGTACTTC
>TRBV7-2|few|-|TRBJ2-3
CASSLAGVFADTQYF
TGTGCCAGCAGCTTAGCGGGAGTTTTTGCAGATACGCAGTATTTT
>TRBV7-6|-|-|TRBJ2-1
CASSLFGAGSYNEQFF
TGTGCCAGCAGCTTATTCGGTGCCGGCTCCTACAATGAGCAGTTCTTC
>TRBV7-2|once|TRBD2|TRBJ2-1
CASTPRTSLGEQFF
TGTGCCAGCACCCCCCGGACTAGTCTCGGTGAGCAGTTCTTC
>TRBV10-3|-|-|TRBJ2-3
CAISSPGRAGDTQYF
TGTGCCATCTCCTCGCCGGGCAGGGCCGGAGATACGCAGTATTTT
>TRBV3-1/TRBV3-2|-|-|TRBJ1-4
CASSQAGVNEKLFF
TGTGCCAGCAGCCAAGCGGGAGTTAATGAAAAACTGTTTTTT
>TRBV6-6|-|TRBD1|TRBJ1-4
CASSNRDRVDEKLFF
TGTGCCAGCAGTAACCGGGACAGGGTTGACGAAAAACTGTTTTTT
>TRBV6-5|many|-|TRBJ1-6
CASSFEPSNSPLHF
TGTGCCAGCAGTTTCGAGCCATCTAATTCACCCCTCCACTTT